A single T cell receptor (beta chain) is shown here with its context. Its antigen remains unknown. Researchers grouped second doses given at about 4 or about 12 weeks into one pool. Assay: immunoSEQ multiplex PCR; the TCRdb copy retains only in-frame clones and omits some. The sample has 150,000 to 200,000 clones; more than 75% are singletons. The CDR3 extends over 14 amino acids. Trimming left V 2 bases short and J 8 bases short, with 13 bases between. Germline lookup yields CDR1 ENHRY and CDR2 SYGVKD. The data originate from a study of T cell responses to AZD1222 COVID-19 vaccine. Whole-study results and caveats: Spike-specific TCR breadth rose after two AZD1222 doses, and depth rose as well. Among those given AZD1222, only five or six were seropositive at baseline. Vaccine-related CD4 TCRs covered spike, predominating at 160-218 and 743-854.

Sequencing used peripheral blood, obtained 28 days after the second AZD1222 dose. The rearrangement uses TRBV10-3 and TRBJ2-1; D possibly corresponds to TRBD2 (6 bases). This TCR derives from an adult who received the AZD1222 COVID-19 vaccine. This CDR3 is CAISERTTKDEQFF. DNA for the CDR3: TGTGCCATCAGTGAGAGGACTACAAAAGATGAGCAGTTCTTC.